This is a list of T cell receptor beta chains from one sample in a study of blood T cell repertoires in COVID-19. The method was immunoSEQ multiplex PCR; TCRdb's version includes in-frame clones alone and lacks a portion of them. The sample has about 250,000 clones, about 87% seen once. The sample comprised PBMCs or T cells enriched from blood (not recorded which). These receptors were obtained from a woman aged 45-65 years who had recovered from COVID-19. Each CDR3 is given with its conserved first and last residue. A D gene is named only where the DNA matches it firmly. Size is omitted from some rows. Given values are once, few, many or a class for expanded clones.

v_gene	j_gene	abundance	d_gene	CDR3aa	CDR3nt
TRBV6-5	TRBJ2-2	.	.	CASTNTGELFF	TGTGCCAGCACAAACACCGGGGAGCTGTTTTTT
TRBV6-2/TRBV6-3	TRBJ1-6	.	.	CASSNLLQDLLVWYNSPLHF	TGTGCCAGCAGCAACCTATTACAGGACCTACTCGTATGGTATAATTCACCCCTCCACTTT
TRBV12-1	TRBJ2-1	.	.	CASSSGLAENNEQFF	TGTGCCAGCAGCTCTGGACTAGCGGAAAACAATGAGCAGTTCTTC
TRBV27	TRBJ2-7	.	TRBD2	CASSFQKTWTSGGTYEQYF	TGTGCCAGCAGTTTCCAGAAAACCTGGACTAGCGGGGGGACCTACGAGCAGTACTTC
TRBV25-1	TRBJ2-1	.	.	CASSEYRGNNEQFF	TGTGCCAGCAGTGAATATCGGGGGAACAATGAGCAGTTCTTC
TRBV3-1/TRBV3-2	TRBJ2-5	.	TRBD2	CASSLRTSGRRETQYF	TGTGCCAGCAGCCTCCGGACTAGCGGGAGGAGAGAGACCCAGTACTTC
TRBV6-5	TRBJ2-7	.	.	CASTFQPGTTYEQYF	TGTGCCAGCACCTTTCAACCCGGGACAACCTACGAGCAGTACTTC
TRBV28	TRBJ2-1	once	TRBD1	CASSAGRGQGNNNEQFF	TGTGCCAGCTCCGCCGGGCGGGGACAGGGAAACAACAATGAGCAGTTCTTC
TRBV10-3	TRBJ1-1	.	.	CAISTGNPNTEAFF	TGTGCCATCAGTACAGGGAACCCGAACACTGAAGCTTTCTTT
TRBV29-1	TRBJ1-1	.	.	CSVIQENLMNTEAFF	TGCAGCGTTATACAGGAGAACCTAATGAACACTGAAGCTTTCTTT
TRBV6-5	TRBJ1-3	.	.	CASSFRAGNTIYF	TGTGCCAGCAGTTTCAGGGCGGGAAACACCATATATTTT
TRBV6-5	TRBJ2-1	.	TRBD2	CASSYEASGRDEQFF	TGTGCCAGCAGTTACGAGGCTAGCGGGAGGGATGAGCAGTTCTTC
TRBV28	TRBJ1-2	.	.	CASGLYYGYTF	TGTGCCAGCGGACTCTACTATGGCTACACCTTC
TRBV30	TRBJ2-1	.	.	CACPSRTLNEQFF	TGTGCCTGCCCCTCGCGGACTCTGAATGAGCAGTTCTTC
TRBV30	TRBJ2-3	.	TRBD2	CAWSGLAVSTDTQYF	TGTGCCTGGAGTGGGCTAGCGGTTTCCACAGATACGCAGTATTTT
TRBV24-1	TRBJ2-2	.	TRBD2	CATSDLGGLAGENTGELFF	TGTGCCACCAGTGATTTGGGGGGACTAGCGGGAGAAAACACCGGGGAGCTGTTTTTT
TRBV7-2	TRBJ1-2	.	TRBD1	CASSSDSRGRDYGYTF	TGTGCCAGCAGCTCAGATAGCAGGGGGCGGGACTATGGCTACACCTTC
TRBV6-2/TRBV6-3	TRBJ2-7	once	TRBD1	CASSYSGQGFYEQYF	TGTGCCAGCAGTTACTCGGGACAGGGGTTCTACGAGCAGTACTTC
TRBV14	TRBJ2-5	.	.	CASSQIGGFQETQYF	TGTGCCAGCAGCCAAATCGGGGGATTCCAAGAGACCCAGTACTTC
TRBV5-8	TRBJ2-7	.	.	CASSFGSGRVDYEQYF	TGTGCCAGCAGTTTCGGTTCAGGCAGGGTGGACTACGAGCAGTACTTC
TRBV5-4	TRBJ2-7	.	TRBD1	CASSRDRWSSYEQYF	TGTGCCAGCAGCCGGGACAGGTGGAGCTCCTACGAGCAGTACTTC
TRBV18	TRBJ2-1	once	.	CASSPPRHNEQFF	TGTGCCAGCTCACCACCGAGGCACAATGAGCAGTTCTTC
TRBV7-2	TRBJ2-1	.	TRBD2	CASSVRLAGPLNEQFF	TGTGCCAGCAGCGTAAGACTAGCGGGGCCACTCAATGAGCAGTTCTTC
TRBV5-6	TRBJ1-1	.	TRBD1	CASSRDRGRKAFF	TGTGCCAGCAGCAGGGACAGGGGGCGGAAGGCTTTCTTT
TRBV7-2	TRBJ2-1	.	.	CASSSGGEAYNEQFF	TGTGCCAGCAGCTCGGGCGGGGAGGCCTACAATGAGCAGTTCTTC
TRBV5-4	TRBJ2-5	once	.	CASSLPRETQYF	TGTGCCAGCAGCTTGCCCCGAGAGACCCAGTACTTC
TRBV18	TRBJ1-1	.	TRBD1	CASSPTRGGWGTEAFF	TGTGCCAGCTCACCGACACGAGGGGGCTGGGGAACTGAAGCTTTCTTT
TRBV28	TRBJ2-5	.	.	CASSPRETQYF	TGTGCCAGCAGTCCCCGAGAGACCCAGTACTTC
TRBV5-1	TRBJ2-7	.	.	CASSLMAIRDEQYF	TGCGCCAGCAGCTTGATGGCGATCCGGGACGAGCAGTACTTC
TRBV2	TRBJ2-5	.	TRBD1	CATGQGSSETQYF	TGTGCCACCGGACAGGGGTCATCAGAGACCCAGTACTTC
TRBV30	TRBJ2-2	.	.	CAWSVDSYTGELFF	TGTGCCTGGAGTGTGGACAGTTACACCGGGGAGCTGTTTTTT
TRBV9	TRBJ2-5	.	.	CASSRGRSQETQYF	TGTGCCAGCAGCCGGGGAAGGTCCCAAGAGACCCAGTACTTC